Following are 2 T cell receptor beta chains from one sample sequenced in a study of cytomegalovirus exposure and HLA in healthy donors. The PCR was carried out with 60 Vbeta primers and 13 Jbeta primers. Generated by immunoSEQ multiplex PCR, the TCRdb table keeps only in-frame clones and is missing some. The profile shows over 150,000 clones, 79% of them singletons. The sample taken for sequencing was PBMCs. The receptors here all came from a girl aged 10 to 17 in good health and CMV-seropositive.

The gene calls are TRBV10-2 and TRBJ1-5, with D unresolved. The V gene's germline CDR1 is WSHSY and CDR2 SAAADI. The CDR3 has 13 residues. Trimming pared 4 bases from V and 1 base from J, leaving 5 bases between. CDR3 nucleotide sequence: TGCGCCAGCAGTGTAGAGAGCAATCAGCCCCAGCATTTT. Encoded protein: CASSVESNQPQHF.

The CDR3 DNA reads as TGTGCCAGCAGCTTAGATGTGCCCGGGAATAGCAATCAGCCCCAGCATTTT. Its translation is CASSLDVPGNSNQPQHF. The chain joins TRBV7-2 to TRBJ1-5; D unresolved. Germline CDR1 reads SGHTA; CDR2 reads FQGNSA. The CDR3 covers 17 residues. V was pared by 1 base and J by 0 bases, with 13 bases between.